The 19 T cell receptor beta chains given below trace back to one sample, sequenced in a study of blood T cell repertoires in COVID-19. The data were produced by immunoSEQ multiplex PCR, yet TCRdb's version contains in-frame clones alone and is incomplete. The sample records about 68,000 clones, 65% to 90% being singletons. The sequenced material came from peripheral blood. The origin of the receptors is a man between 50 and 59 years old with acute or convalescent COVID-19.

This chain connects TRBV5-8 to TRBJ2-7, with 10 bases lining up with TRBD1. The germline V gene encodes CDR1 SGHTS and CDR2 YDEGEE. The CDR3 is made up of 16 amino acids. J gave up 0 bases and V 5 bases, and 8 bases lay outside the gene matches. The CDR3 DNA is TGTGCCAGCAGTCGGGACAGGGGTACAGGCTCCTACGAGCAGTACTTC. Translating it yields CASSRDRGTGSYEQYF.

This clone was seen only a few times. The gene calls are TRBV3-1 (or the pseudogene TRBV3-2) and TRBJ2-5; D may be TRBD2 (6 bases). Germline V lookup: CDR1 LGHDT, CDR2 YNNKEL (reference sequence). Trimming took 0 bases from V and 7 from J, leaving 12 bases between them. There are 14 residues in the CDR3. The CDR3 loop reads CASSQEGRRGTQYF. The CDR3 DNA reads TGTGCCAGCAGCCAAGAGGGCCGGAGGGGGACCCAGTACTTC.

This chain uses TRBV6-5 with TRBJ1-6; TRBD1 matches at 7 bases. Germline V CDR1 and CDR2: MNHEY, SVGAGI. The CDR3 runs 13 residues. V dropped 5 bases and J dropped 8; count of bases not matched to a gene: 3. CDR3 loop: CASSRTGDSPLHF. Here the CDR3 DNA reads TGTGCCAGCAGTCGGACAGGCGATTCACCCCTCCACTTT.

The J gene is TRBJ1-6, the V gene TRBV6-5; no definite D call. The CDR3 is made up of 13 amino acids. Germline CDR1 MNHEY, CDR2 SVGAGI. The V and J ends lost 7 bases and 9 bases respectively, with 13 bases between them. The CDR3 sequence is CASNGTPGSPLHF. The CDR3 region has the DNA TGTGCCAGCAATGGCACCCCGGGTTCACCCCTCCACTTT.

This chain connects TRBV10-1 to TRBJ2-1, with 8 positions matching TRBD1. The germline CDR1 and CDR2 sequences are WNHNN and SYGVQD (reference sequence). V was pared by 3 bases and J by 9 bases, with 7 bases of the junction left unmatched. This CDR3 has 14 residues. For the CDR3, the DNA is TGCGCCAGCAGTGATCGGACAGGGATTGGTGAGCAGTTCTTC. Its protein product is CASSDRTGIGEQFF.

This clone was seen a handful of times. Written as DNA, the CDR3 is TGTGCCAGCAGCCAGAGCCGGGACAGGGGGCTGAAGGGCTACACCTTC. It yields the protein CASSQSRDRGLKGYTF. The chain is built from TRBV4-2 and TRBJ1-2; TRBD1 matches 12 bases. The CDR3 spans 16 residues. From germline, CDR1 is LGHNA and CDR2 YNFKEQ. The junction had 10 bases not matched to a gene; V was cut back by 3 bases and J by 8 bases.

CDR3 sequence (DNA): TGTGCCATCAGTGAAGGGGGACTGAACACTGAAGCTTTCTTT. It encodes CAISEGGLNTEAFF. The rearrangement uses TRBV10-3 and TRBJ1-1; D perhaps matches TRBD1 (6 bases). Germline V gene data show CDR1 as ENHRY and CDR2 as SYGVKD. V lost 3 bases and J lost 0, with 8 bases in between. The CDR3 is made up of 14 amino acids.

The chain recombines TRBV3-1 (or the pseudogene TRBV3-2) with TRBJ1-3; D not resolved. CDR1 is LGHDT, CDR2 YNNKEL, per germline (reference sequence). The CDR3 contains 16 residues. Between the trimmed V and J ends, which lost 2 bases and 4 bases, there was a span of 15 bases. The CDR3 DNA sequence: TGTGCCAGCAGCCAAAGTGACTCTCCGGCCGGAAACACCATATATTTT. Its translation: CASSQSDSPAGNTIYF.

The genes are TRBV24-1 and TRBJ2-7; possibly TRBD2 for D (6 bases). Trimming cost V 5 bases and J 5 bases, with 12 bases left between them. This CDR3 region has 13 residues. Looked up from germline, CDR1 is KGHDR and CDR2 is SFDVKD. In nucleotides, the CDR3 is TGTGCCACCAGTGCGGGAGATCGCGACGAGCAGTACTTC. Translation: CATSAGDRDEQYF.

The rearrangement links TRBV5-1 to TRBJ1-2; a possible D gene is TRBD1 (6 bases). The germline V gene has CDR1 SGHRS and CDR2 YFSETQ. The CDR3 covers 17 residues. V was pared by 4 bases and J by 3 bases, with 22 bases between. CDR3 amino acids: CASSRGLTVTDDYGYTF. As DNA, the CDR3 is TGCGCCAGCAGCAGGGGGTTGACCGTAACTGACGACTATGGCTACACCTTC.

V gene TRBV14 combines with J gene TRBJ2-2, with 9 bases matching TRBD2. Germline V lookup: CDR1 SGHDN, CDR2 FVKESK. This CDR3 contains 18 residues. V lost 0 bases and J lost 6; bases outside the gene matches: 11. The CDR3 sequence is CASSQEQWSGGSSGELFF. The CDR3 bases are TGTGCCAGCAGCCAAGAGCAGTGGAGCGGGGGGTCTTCCGGGGAGCTGTTTTTT.

The V gene is TRBV3-1 (or the pseudogene TRBV3-2), the J gene TRBJ2-7; D remains unclear. CDR3 length: 14 residues. Germline CDR1 is LGHDT and CDR2 is YNNKEL (reference sequence). V gave up 0 bases and J gave up 2 bases, with 8 bases separating them. The CDR3 reads CASSQDATTYEQYF. CDR3 coding DNA: TGTGCCAGCAGCCAAGATGCCACTACCTACGAGCAGTACTTC.

The V call is TRBV18, the J call TRBJ1-4; 8 bases match TRBD1. The germline gives CDR1 KGHSH, CDR2 LQKENI. The CDR3 sequence is 15 residues long. V shed 3 bases, J shed 8 bases, and the junction held 8 bases outside the gene matches. The CDR3 region is CASSPPGTGREKLFF. Here the CDR3 DNA reads TGTGCCAGCTCACCCCCCGGGACAGGACGAGAAAAACTGTTTTTT.

The chain is built from TRBV28 and TRBJ1-2; possibly TRBD1 for D (5 bases). The V gene lost 6 bases and the J gene lost 1 base, with 27 bases spanning the gap. CDR1 and CDR2 (germline): MDHEN, SYDVKM. This CDR3 spans 19 amino acids. The CDR3 loop reads CASSRPSGGNRDFNYGYTF. The CDR3 nucleotides are TGTGCCAGCAGCCGACCGAGTGGGGGAAACCGGGACTTTAACTATGGCTACACCTTC.

This clone was detected only once. V usage is TRBV29-1 and J usage is TRBJ2-1, with D hard to call. V lost 0 bases to trimming and J lost 5 bases, with 14 bases between them. From germline, CDR1 is SQVTM and CDR2 ANQGSEA. This CDR3 comprises 15 residues. CDR3 nucleotide sequence: TGCAGCGTTGAAGATAGAGGCAAGCTTAACAATGAGCAGTTCTTC. Amino acid sequence: CSVEDRGKLNNEQFF.

This clone has only one observation. This rearrangement joins TRBV18 to TRBJ2-5, with D possibly being TRBD1 (5 bases). The CDR3 contains 13 residues. Deletions cut 3 bases from V and 2 bases from J, with 7 bases between. Germline CDR1 reads KGHSH; CDR2 reads LQKENI. CDR3 in amino acids: CASSPGQQETQYF. The CDR3 nucleotides are TGTGCCAGCTCACCGGGGCAGCAAGAGACCCAGTACTTC.

Remarks on this clone: The identical CDR3 is also encoded by other nucleotide sequences in the sample. V usage is TRBV6-1 and J usage is TRBJ2-3; 8 bases align to TRBD2. The length of the CDR3 is 20 residues. The V gene end was trimmed by 8 bases and the J gene end by 1 base; junction bases not matched to a gene: 23. Looked up from germline, CDR1 is MNHNS and CDR2 is SASEGT. The CDR3 DNA reads as TGTGCCAGCTGTGGGCTCCAGGGACTCGGGGGGGGGCGGGGCACAGATACGCAGTATTTT. Protein sequence: CASCGLQGLGGGRGTDTQYF.

This sequence joins TRBV7-9 and TRBJ2-3; a possible D gene is TRBD1 (6 bases). This CDR3 comprises 15 residues. The V gene's germline CDR1 is SEHNR and CDR2 FQNEAQ (reference sequence). Between the trimmed V and J ends, which lost 5 bases and 0 bases, there was a span of 12 bases. CDR3 loop: CASSRQEVSTDTQYF. CDR3 DNA: TGTGCCAGCAGCCGACAGGAGGTGAGCACAGATACGCAGTATTTT.

The V and J genes are TRBV10-2 and TRBJ1-3; D ambiguous. The CDR3 consists of 11 residues. CDR1 and CDR2 from the germline V gene are WSHSY and SAAADI. Trimming took off 8 bases at V and 1 base at J, with 3 bases between the two ends. The CDR3 reads CASVSGNTIYF. CDR3 bases: TGCGCCAGCGTATCTGGAAACACCATATATTTT.